A single sample is the source of the 10 T cell receptor beta chains below, sequenced in a study of blood T cell repertoires in COVID-19. TCRdb keeps only in-frame clones here, not all; method: immunoSEQ multiplex PCR. The sample includes about 47,000 clones, 82% seen only once; the top ten take approximately 14%. What was sequenced was peripheral blood. The receptors originated from a human donor with acute or convalescent COVID-19. The donor label of this sample is uncertain.

The V gene is TRBV3-1 (or the pseudogene TRBV3-2), the J gene TRBJ2-1, with D perhaps matching TRBD2 (5 bases). V shed 4 bases and J shed 1 base, with 8 bases lying between them. The CDR3 has 14 residues. Germline V gene sequence: CDR1 LGHDT, CDR2 YNNKEL (reference sequence). CDR3 loop: CASSPGISYNEQFF. As DNA, the CDR3 is TGTGCCAGCAGCCCCGGGATTTCCTACAATGAGCAGTTCTTC.

The chain couples TRBV7-9 to TRBJ1-4, with 7 bases fitting TRBD1. With V trimmed by 1 base and J by 4 bases, 3 bases remained unmatched. The CDR3 totals 15 residues. CDR1 is SEHNR, CDR2 FQNEAQ, per germline (reference sequence). The CDR3 coding sequence is TGTGCCAGCAGCTTAGGACAGGGCGTTAATGAAAAACTGTTTTTT. The encoded protein is CASSLGQGVNEKLFF.

The chain is built from TRBV28 and TRBJ1-2; 9 bases map to TRBD1. The CDR3 spans 14 residues. The germline gives CDR1 MDHEN, CDR2 SYDVKM. Losses at the gene ends were 5 bases for V and 8 bases for J; bases not matched to a gene: 9. For the CDR3, the DNA is TGTGCCAGCAGTCCCGGGACAGGGTCTAGAGGCTACACCTTC. This sequence encodes CASSPGTGSRGYTF.

The chain carries TRBV5-1 and TRBJ2-6; a possible D gene is TRBD2 (5 bases). The V gene's germline CDR1 is SGHRS and CDR2 YFSETQ. There are 16 residues in the CDR3. V lost 4 bases and J lost 1, with 12 bases in between. The CDR3 DNA reads as TGCGCCAGCAGCGGAGGAGGCCGTTCTGGGGCCAACGTCCTGACTTTC. Its translation is CASSGGGRSGANVLTF. Variable domain in full (rest from reference TRBV5-1 and TRBJ2-6): KAGVTQTPRYLIKTRGQQVTLSCSPISGHRSVSWYQQTPGQGLQFLFEYFSETQRNKGNFPGRFSGRQFSNSRSEMNVSTLELGDSALYLCASSGGGRSGANVLTFGAGSRLTVL.

The chain joins TRBV3-1 (or the pseudogene TRBV3-2) to TRBJ2-7; D perhaps matches TRBD1 (5 bases). CDR3 length equals 13 residues. The ends were cut back, 3 bases at V and 3 bases at J, with 9 bases in the middle. Germline V gene sequence: CDR1 LGHDT, CDR2 YNNKEL (reference sequence). The CDR3 sequence: CASSQSQGYEQYF. The DNA of the CDR3 is TGTGCCAGCAGCCAGTCCCAGGGCTACGAGCAGTACTTC.

This sequence joins TRBV28 and TRBJ1-2, with a weak D call TRBD1 (5 bases). The CDR3 contains 11 residues. The germline V gene has CDR1 MDHEN and CDR2 SYDVKM. Trimming removed 10 bases at V and 5 bases at J, with 11 bases between. Written as DNA, the CDR3 is TGTGCCACCAGGGAGGGGTATGGCTACACCTTC. Protein sequence: CATREGYGYTF.

V and J are TRBV6-5 and TRBJ2-7; 11 bases agree with TRBD2. Trimming removed 6 bases from V and 2 bases from J; junction bases left unmatched: 6. The CDR3 runs 15 residues. Germline V gene lookup returns CDR1 MNHEY and CDR2 SVGAGI. CDR3 DNA sequence: TGTGCCAGCAGCCGGGGACTAGCGGCAACCTACGAGCAGTACTTC. It specifies CASSRGLAATYEQYF.

The table lists this clone with a count of one. V gene TRBV3-1 (or the pseudogene TRBV3-2) combines with J gene TRBJ2-7; possible D gene TRBD1, 6 bases. Germline V gene data show CDR1 as LGHDT and CDR2 as YNNKEL (reference sequence). The CDR3 sequence is 15 residues long. The V and J ends lost 4 bases and 2 bases respectively, with 15 bases between them. The CDR3 is CASSPPGEKTYEQYF. The CDR3 DNA sequence: TGTGCCAGCAGCCCCCCAGGGGAGAAAACCTACGAGCAGTACTTC.

This clone occurred a few times. V gene TRBV3-1 (or the pseudogene TRBV3-2) combines with J gene TRBJ2-7, with 10 bases that match TRBD2. V was clipped by 3 bases and J by 1 base; unmatched bases: 6. The CDR3 covers 16 residues. The germline CDR1 and CDR2 sequences are LGHDT and YNNKEL (reference sequence). In DNA, the CDR3 is TGTGCCAGCAGCCAGGGAGCGGGAGGGCTTTCCTACGAGCAGTACTTC. It specifies CASSQGAGGLSYEQYF.

The chain employs TRBV4-1 and TRBJ1-2, with a tentative D call TRBD1 (5 bases). The CDR3 length is 13 residues. With 1 base removed from V and 11 bases from J, the gap between germline ends came to 14 bases. Germline V gene sequence: CDR1 MGHRA, CDR2 YSYEKL. CDR3 bases: TGCGCCAGCAGCCAAGGCCAGGGAAGTGGTTACACCTTC. Protein: CASSQGQGSGYTF.